The 24 T cell receptor beta chains listed next were all sequenced from one sample in a study of blood T cell repertoires in COVID-19. TCRdb's copy holds only in-frame clones and misses some; the assay was immunoSEQ multiplex PCR. The table lists around 620,000 clones, about 87% of them singletons, with roughly 0.25% in the top ten. Sequencing was performed on peripheral blood. These receptors were obtained from a woman under 30 with acute or convalescent COVID-19.

This rearrangement joins TRBV2 to TRBJ1-2; the D gene is possibly TRBD1 (5 bases). The V end lost 5 bases, the J end lost 0 bases, and 13 bases lay between the germline ends. Germline CDR1 reads SNHLY; CDR2 reads FYNNEI. The CDR3 sequence is 15 residues long. CDR3 region: CASSYYRRANYGYTF. The CDR3 DNA follows: TGTGCCAGCAGTTATTACAGGAGAGCTAACTATGGCTACACCTTC. The full variable domain, its missing parts supplied by reference TRBV2 and TRBJ1-2, is EPEVTQTPSHQVTQMGQEVILRCVPISNHLYFYWYRQILGQKVEFLVSFYNNEISEKSEIFDDQFSVERPDGSNFTLKIRSTKLEDSAMYFCASSYYRRANYGYTFGSGTRLTVV.

The chain joins TRBV6-5 to TRBJ2-7, with D unclear. Trimming pared 2 bases from V and 2 bases from J, leaving 10 bases between. From germline, CDR1 is MNHEY and CDR2 SVGAGI. This CDR3 contains 14 residues. The CDR3 sequence: CASSYPDSTYEQYF. CDR3 bases: TGTGCCAGCAGTTACCCAGACTCCACCTACGAGCAGTACTTC.

This clone occurred once. The chain uses TRBV7-9 and TRBJ1-3; 7 bases line up with TRBD1. This CDR3 is built from 15 residues. Germline CDR1 SEHNR, CDR2 FQNEAQ (reference sequence). V dropped 4 bases and J dropped 0; count of bases not matched to a gene: 3. CDR3 bases: TGTGCCAGCAGCTGGGGACAGCACTCTGGAAACACCATATATTTT. Translation gives CASSWGQHSGNTIYF.

The chain employs TRBV25-1 and TRBJ2-7; the D is unclear. CDR3 length: 14 residues. Germline loops: CDR1 MGHDK, CDR2 SYGVNS. Between the trimmed V and J ends, which lost 2 bases and 4 bases, there was a span of 12 bases. The CDR3 spells CASSEGGTGYEQYF. The CDR3 nucleotides are TGTGCCAGCAGTGAAGGCGGTACGGGTTACGAGCAGTACTTC.

The chain recombines TRBV6-2 or TRBV6-3 with TRBJ2-3, with 7 nucleotides matching TRBD1. Trimming took 0 bases from V and 0 from J; bases not matched to a gene: 9. Germline loops: CDR1 MNHEY, CDR2 SVGEGT. The CDR3 spans 18 residues. CDR3 sequence (DNA): TGTGCCAGCAGTTACTCGGAGACAGGGCGGACTAGCACAGATACGCAGTATTTT. Its protein product is CASSYSETGRTSTDTQYF.

V is TRBV4-2 and J is TRBJ1-2, with D tentatively TRBD1 (5 bases). Germline-derived CDR1 and CDR2 are LGHNA and YNFKEQ. This CDR3 has 15 amino acids. Trimming took 0 bases from V and 8 from J, leaving 16 bases between them. The CDR3 loop is CASSQDQEGPGGYTF. The CDR3 DNA is TGTGCCAGCAGCCAAGATCAGGAGGGGCCCGGAGGCTACACCTTC.

The V and J genes are TRBV29-1 and TRBJ2-1, with TRBD1 as a possible D gene (5 bases). Germline CDR1 reads SQVTM; CDR2 reads ANQGSEA. The CDR3 covers 13 residues. Trimming removed 7 bases from V and 10 bases from J, with 20 bases in between. This CDR3 reads CSGNRYPGLEQFF. DNA of the CDR3: TGCAGCGGGAACCGGTACCCAGGGCTGGAGCAGTTCTTC.

The chain has TRBV4-3 and TRBJ2-7, with a weak D call TRBD1 (6 bases). Germline V CDR1 and CDR2: LGHNA, YSLEER. The CDR3 is 15 amino acids. Trimming cost V 0 bases and J 6 bases, with 15 bases left between them. The CDR3 spells CASSQDTGLPAEQYF. CDR3 DNA: TGCGCCAGCAGCCAAGACACAGGGCTCCCCGCCGAGCAGTACTTC.

This chain uses TRBV21-1 with TRBJ2-7; TRBD1 reflects the table's D call only, with no check against the DNA. TRBV21-1 is noted as a pseudogene. This CDR3 region has 16 residues. CDR3 nucleotide sequence: TGTGCCAGCAGCCCCCGGAGCCCGACAGGTACCTACGAGCAGTACTTC. Protein sequence: CASSPRSPTGTYEQYF.

The chain has TRBV27 and TRBJ1-4; possibly TRBD1 for D (5 bases). CDR3 length: 15 amino acids. Per the germline V gene, CDR1 is MNHEY and CDR2 is SMNVEV (reference sequence). Trimming took off 5 bases at V and 8 bases at J, with 18 bases between the two ends. As DNA, the CDR3 is TGTGCCAGCAGTACCCGGACACACAGCCTCGAAAAACTGTTTTTT. It encodes CASSTRTHSLEKLFF.

The V and J genes are TRBV20-1 and TRBJ2-7; a possible D gene is TRBD1 (5 bases). The CDR3 has 12 amino acids. Germline CDR1 and CDR2: DFQATT and SNEGSKA (reference sequence). The V and J ends lost 3 bases and 3 bases respectively, with 9 bases between them. DNA of the CDR3: TGCAGTGCTAGTGGCAGGGACTACGAGCAGTACTTC. This codes for CSASGRDYEQYF.

This rearrangement joins TRBV19 to TRBJ2-1, with 8 bases matching TRBD2. The CDR3 consists of 15 residues. Germline CDR1 reads LNHDA; CDR2 reads SQIVND (reference sequence). Unmatched junction bases numbered 9, after V lost 7 bases and J lost 4 bases. CDR3 protein: CASKAPGGGYNEQFF. CDR3 DNA: TGTGCCAGTAAGGCCCCCGGGGGGGGTTACAATGAGCAGTTCTTC. The full variable domain, its missing parts supplied by reference TRBV19 and TRBJ2-1, is DGGITQSPKYLFRKEGQNVTLSCEQNLNHDAMYWYRQDPGQGLRLIYYSQIVNDFQKGDIAEGYSVSREKKESFPLTVTSAQKNPTAFYLCASKAPGGGYNEQFFGPGTRLTVL.

V and J are TRBV4-1 and TRBJ1-4; the match to TRBD1 covers 7 bases. The CDR3 has 14 residues. CDR1 MGHRA and CDR2 YSYEKL come from the germline V gene. With 4 bases clipped from V and 8 bases from J, the junction kept 7 bases outside the gene matches. The CDR3 DNA reads as TGCGCCAGCAGCCGCCCAGGGGGTGGGGAAAAACTGTTTTTT. This gives the protein CASSRPGGGEKLFF.

J is TRBJ2-2 and V is TRBV4-1, with D possibly TRBD2 on 6 matching bases. The CDR3 is made up of 15 amino acids. The germline gives CDR1 MGHRA, CDR2 YSYEKL. Trimming left V 7 bases short and J 7 bases short, with 19 bases between. The CDR3 is CASNTPGGKSGELFF. CDR3 coding DNA: TGCGCCAGCAACACACCTGGGGGGAAGAGCGGGGAGCTGTTTTTT.

To note about this clone: A read error may account for a junction end that differs from germline. The rearrangement joins TRBV6-5 to TRBJ2-3, with TRBD1 identical over 7 bases. This CDR3 has 14 amino acids. Germline-derived CDR1 and CDR2 are MNHEY and SVGAGI. The CDR3 loop is CLGRPGGCEDTQYF. The CDR3 DNA is TGCTTGGGAAGGCCAGGGGGTTGCGAAGATACGCAGTATTTT.

The CDR3 reads CASEEQISYEQYF. As DNA, the CDR3 is TGTGCCAGCGAAGAACAGATATCCTACGAGCAGTACTTC. The chain is built from TRBV5-6 and TRBJ2-7; D remains ambiguous. CDR1 and CDR2 from the germline V gene are SGHDT and YYEEEE. V gave up 7 bases and J gave up 1 base, with 12 bases separating them. This CDR3 region has 13 residues.

On this clone itself: The same CDR3 arises from other DNA sequences in this sample as well. This chain connects TRBV30 to TRBJ1-3, with D unclear. CDR3 length: 13 amino acids. The V gene lost 2 bases and the J gene lost 1 base, with 6 bases spanning the gap. Germline V gene lookup returns CDR1 GTSNPN and CDR2 SVGIG (reference sequence). This chain's CDR3 is CAWSRGSGNTIYF. CDR3 nucleotide sequence: TGTGCCTGGAGTCGGGGATCTGGAAACACCATATATTTT.

As to this clone: At one end, the junction sequence differs from germline, possibly due to a read error. The chain carries TRBV7-9 and TRBJ1-5; possible D gene TRBD1, 5 bases. Germline-derived CDR1 and CDR2 are SEHNR and FQNEAQ (reference sequence). The CDR3 loop spans 13 amino acids. The CDR3 DNA reads as TGTGCCAGCGGAGGGGTTGGCAATCAGACCCAGCATTTT. This translates into CASGGVGNQTQHF.

The chain carries TRBV12-3 or TRBV12-4 and TRBJ2-1; D unclear. This CDR3 has 11 residues. Trimming took off 6 bases at V and 10 bases at J, with 10 bases between the two ends. CDR3 sequence: CASRVEEEQFF. CDR3 DNA sequence: TGTGCCAGCAGAGTAGAGGAAGAGCAGTTCTTC.

The chain carries TRBV11-2 and TRBJ1-1; D is uncertain. The germline gives CDR1 SGHAT, CDR2 FQNNGV. This CDR3 has 15 residues. V gave up 0 bases and J gave up 1 base, with 9 bases separating them. The CDR3 DNA sequence: TGTGCCAGCAGCTTAGAGGTTATAGCGAACACTGAAGCTTTCTTT. It yields the protein CASSLEVIANTEAFF.

The chain uses TRBV5-5 and TRBJ1-1, with 7 bases matching TRBD1. This CDR3 has 15 residues. V gave up 3 bases and J gave up 0 bases; unmatched junction bases: 5. The germline gives CDR1 SGHKS, CDR2 YYEKEE (reference sequence). DNA of the CDR3: TGTGCCAGCAGCTCGGACAGGCCGCTGAACACTGAAGCTTTCTTT. It yields the protein CASSSDRPLNTEAFF.

The V and J genes are TRBV12-3 or TRBV12-4 and TRBJ1-2; possibly TRBD1 for D (6 bases). CDR3 length: 13 residues. Trimming took 6 bases from V and 5 from J, leaving 13 bases between them. The CDR3 is CASREGGWYGYTF. DNA for the CDR3: TGTGCCAGCAGGGAAGGGGGTTGGTATGGCTACACCTTC.

This sequence joins TRBV4-3 and TRBJ2-3; 8 bases line up with TRBD2. The germline gives CDR1 LGHNA, CDR2 YSLEER. This CDR3 is 14 amino acids long. V trimming: 1 base; J trimming: 5 bases; junction bases outside the gene matches: 2. The CDR3 loop is CASSQVGGGDTQYF. CDR3 nucleotide sequence: TGCGCCAGCAGCCAAGTCGGGGGGGGAGATACGCAGTATTTT.

The chain carries TRBV6-5 and TRBJ1-2; no firm D call. V lost 9 bases to trimming and J lost 0 bases, with 14 bases between them. Germline CDR1 and CDR2: MNHEY and SVGAGI. The CDR3 is 14 amino acids. The DNA for the CDR3 is TGTGCCAGTGCCGCGCCCCTGGCTAACTATGGCTACACCTTC. This gives the protein CASAAPLANYGYTF.